These T cell receptor beta chains were read from a single sample in a study of blood T cell repertoires in COVID-19. Clones were sequenced by immunoSEQ multiplex PCR, and TCRdb holds only the in-frame ones, with some missing. The table lists about 250,000 clones, approximately 84% of them singletons. The sample comprised peripheral blood. The receptor source for this set is a woman of 80 years or more with acute or convalescent COVID-19. Each CDR3 is given with its conserved first and last residue. Fields, in order: clone size, J gene, V gene, D gene, CDR3 protein, CDR3 DNA. A D gene is named only where the DNA matches it firmly. Where a row states a size, it is once, few, many or the class of an expanded clone; other rows omit it.

-	TRBJ2-7	TRBV7-9	-	CASSFSQGYEQYF	TGTGCCAGCAGCTTTTCACAGGGTTACGAGCAGTACTTC
-	TRBJ2-2	TRBV2	TRBD1	CASSLTGGTGELFF	TGTGCCAGTTCACTGACAGGGGGAACCGGGGAGCTGTTTTTT
-	TRBJ1-1	TRBV5-4	TRBD1	CASSPGTGGRPFTEAFF	TGTGCCAGCAGCCCGGGGACAGGGGGCCGTCCCTTCACTGAAGCTTTCTTT
-	TRBJ1-2	TRBV2	-	CASKEDRNYGYTF	TGTGCCAGCAAGGAGGACCGAAACTATGGCTACACCTTC
few	TRBJ2-7	TRBV6-5	-	CASSYSPDSSSYEQYF	TGTGCCAGCAGTTACTCCCCGGACTCCAGCTCCTACGAGCAGTACTTC
-	TRBJ2-1	TRBV24-1	TRBD2	CATRPAGANNEQFF	TGTGCCACCAGACCAGCGGGGGCCAACAATGAGCAGTTCTTC
-	TRBJ2-7	TRBV4-2	TRBD2	CASRGASGTGEQYF	TGTGCCAGCCGCGGGGCTAGCGGCACGGGGGAGCAGTACTTC
few	TRBJ2-1	TRBV2	TRBD2	CASRLATEQFF	TGTGCCAGCCGACTAGCGACTGAGCAGTTCTTC
-	TRBJ2-2	TRBV3-1/TRBV3-2	TRBD2	CASSQDRGRAEGELFF	TGTGCCAGCAGCCAAGATCGCGGGAGGGCCGAAGGGGAGCTGTTTTTT
few	TRBJ2-7	TRBV19	TRBD1	CASSPGQGRSYEQYF	TGTGCCAGTAGCCCGGGACAGGGACGTTCCTACGAGCAGTACTTC
-	TRBJ1-1	TRBV14	-	CASSQEILGQAFF	TGTGCCAGCAGCCAAGAGATCTTGGGCCAAGCTTTCTTT
-	TRBJ1-5	TRBV7-8	-	CATHRGGNQPQHF	TGTGCCACCCACCGGGGTGGCAATCAGCCCCAGCATTTT
-	TRBJ2-7	TRBV28	-	CASSGPQGISYEQYF	TGTGCCAGCAGTGGCCCACAGGGAATCTCCTACGAGCAGTACTTC
-	TRBJ1-2	TRBV18	TRBD1	CASSPGTDSNYGYTF	TGTGCCAGCTCACCAGGGACAGATTCTAACTATGGCTACACCTTC
-	TRBJ1-5	TRBV27	-	CASSLYELVSEDQPQHF	TGTGCCAGCAGTTTATACGAGCTGGTCAGCGAGGATCAGCCCCAGCATTTT
-	TRBJ1-1	TRBV5-8	-	CASAHEAFF	TGTGCCAGCGCACATGAAGCTTTCTTT
-	TRBJ1-4	TRBV30	TRBD1	CAWSVQGGEKLFF	TGTGCCTGGAGTGTACAGGGGGGAGAAAAACTGTTTTTT
-	TRBJ2-4	TRBV4-1	TRBD2	CASSQERSGGPAKNIQYF	TGCGCCAGCAGCCAAGAGAGGTCGGGAGGGCCAGCCAAAAACATTCAGTACTTC
-	TRBJ1-6	TRBV2	TRBD1	CASSESGTDLFPLHF	TGTGCCAGCAGTGAATCGGGGACAGATCTTTTTCCCCTCCACTTT
-	TRBJ1-5	TRBV7-2	-	CASSPEQGRNQPQHF	TGTGCCAGCAGCCCCGAACAGGGTCGCAATCAGCCCCAGCATTTT
-	TRBJ1-1	TRBV11-2	-	CASSLEVTRNTEAFF	TGTGCCAGCAGCTTAGAGGTCACACGGAACACTGAAGCTTTCTTT
-	TRBJ1-2	TRBV5-1	-	CASTGANYGYTF	TGCGCCAGCACGGGAGCTAACTATGGCTACACCTTC
-	TRBJ2-2	TRBV10-3	-	CAISELQGMSGELFF	TGTGCCATCAGTGAGTTGCAGGGAATGTCCGGGGAGCTGTTTTTT
-	TRBJ2-7	TRBV5-1	-	CASSETFRTDSPYEQYF	TGCGCCAGCAGCGAGACATTTCGAACGGACAGCCCCTACGAGCAGTACTTC
-	TRBJ1-2	TRBV19	-	CASSTYLANGYTF	TGTGCCAGTAGTACCTATCTTGCGAATGGCTACACCTTC
-	TRBJ1-4	TRBV24-1	-	CATSEGDKGNEKLFF	TGTGCCACCAGTGAGGGGGACAAAGGTAATGAAAAACTGTTTTTT
few	TRBJ1-4	TRBV11-1	-	CASSLALSSGFGEKLFF	TGTGCCAGCAGCTTAGCGCTGTCGTCAGGGTTCGGGGAAAAACTGTTTTTT
-	TRBJ2-2	TRBV24-1	TRBD1	CATSGGTGSGELFF	TGTGCCACCAGTGGTGGGACAGGGTCCGGGGAGCTGTTTTTT
-	TRBJ1-6	TRBV6-5	-	CASSYPQGPLHF	TGTGCCAGCAGTTACCCCCAGGGGCCCCTCCACTTT
-	TRBJ1-2	TRBV5-1	TRBD1	CASSFDLDRDGYTF	TGCGCCAGCAGCTTTGATCTAGACAGGGATGGCTACACCTTC
-	TRBJ1-1	TRBV5-1	-	CASSSQGRNTEAFF	TGCGCCAGCAGTTCACAGGGAAGGAACACTGAAGCTTTCTTT
-	TRBJ2-7	TRBV4-2	TRBD2	CASSHSPGGGSYEQYF	TGTGCCAGCAGCCATTCCCCCGGGGGGGGGTCCTACGAGCAGTACTTC
-	TRBJ2-2	TRBV2	-	CASSELRDTGELFF	TGTGCCAGCAGTGAGCTCAGGGACACCGGGGAGCTGTTTTTT
-	TRBJ2-1	TRBV12-3/TRBV12-4	-	CASSSNEQFF	TGTGCCAGCAGTTCAAATGAGCAGTTCTTC
-	TRBJ1-6	TRBV5-1	-	CASSLGGGDNSPLHF	TGCGCCAGCAGTTTGGGGGGGGGCGATAATTCACCCCTCCACTTT
-	TRBJ2-1	TRBV10-3	TRBD1	CAISVEMTGGRNEQFF	TGTGCCATCAGTGTAGAAATGACAGGGGGTCGCAATGAGCAGTTCTTC
once	TRBJ2-7	TRBV20-1	-	CSASSGSSASTYEQYF	TGCAGTGCTAGTTCGGGAAGTAGCGCGTCCACCTACGAGCAGTACTTC
-	TRBJ2-7	TRBV27	TRBD1	CASRTGGYEQYF	TGTGCCAGCAGAACAGGGGGCTACGAGCAGTACTTC
few	TRBJ2-2	TRBV3-1/TRBV3-2	TRBD2	CASSQGTSGYTGELFF	TGTGCCAGCAGCCAAGGGACTAGCGGGTACACCGGGGAGCTGTTTTTT
-	TRBJ2-5	TRBV15	TRBD1	CATSIDPGGRETQYF	TGTGCCACCAGCATAGACCCAGGGGGCCGGGAGACCCAGTACTTC
-	TRBJ1-2	TRBV30	-	CAWSLGRGGYYGYTF	TGTGCCTGGAGCCTCGGGCGGGGGGGCTACTATGGCTACACCTTC
-	TRBJ2-3	TRBV5-1	TRBD2	CASSLHKPLAGEPTDTQYF	TGCGCCAGCAGCTTACACAAACCACTAGCGGGGGAGCCCACAGATACGCAGTATTTT
-	TRBJ2-7	TRBV5-4	-	CASSSQGSSYEQYF	TGTGCCAGCAGCAGCCAGGGGAGCTCCTACGAGCAGTACTTC
-	TRBJ2-3	TRBV5-1	-	CASSNGGPDTQYF	TGCGCCAGCAGCAACGGGGGGCCAGATACGCAGTATTTT
once	TRBJ2-2	TRBV5-1	TRBD1	CASSLQGATGELFF	TGCGCCAGCAGCTTGCAGGGGGCCACCGGGGAGCTGTTTTTT
few	TRBJ1-6	TRBV11-2	TRBD1	CASSRRQGNNSPLHF	TGTGCCAGCAGCCGCCGACAGGGGAATAATTCACCCCTCCACTTT